Sequencing of this TCR beta chain was carried out in a study of control samples from healthy donors and cancer patients. CDR3 length equals 16 residues. Germline trimming cut 0 bases from V and 6 bases from J; bases unmatched to any gene: 8. Germline V gene data show CDR1 as SGDLS and CDR2 as YYNGEE. Sequencing was performed with immunoSEQ multiplex PCR; in TCRdb, only in-frame clones are kept and a portion is missing. This table has 150,000 to 200,000 clones, roughly 92% appearing once. This TCR was recovered from a woman aged 25 to 45 in good health. The source material was blood. The chain has TRBV9 and TRBJ2-2, with TRBD2 matching 7 bases. Here the CDR3 reads CASSVEAGVFPGELFF. CDR3 bases: TGTGCCAGCAGCGTAGAGGCGGGAGTCTTTCCCGGGGAGCTGTTTTTT.